Each of the 17 T cell receptor beta chains below was sequenced from the same sample in a study of blood T cell repertoires in COVID-19. Data came from immunoSEQ multiplex PCR; TCRdb stores just in-frame clones and leaves some out. The sample comprises around 230,000 clones, more than 80% of which are singletons, and over 2% rests with the top ten. The sequenced sample was peripheral blood. Every receptor here comes from a man aged 25-40 years who had recovered from COVID-19.

The rearrangement links TRBV3-1 (or the pseudogene TRBV3-2) to TRBJ1-1; 7 bases fit TRBD1. Per the germline V gene, CDR1 is LGHDT and CDR2 is YNNKEL (reference sequence). The CDR3 is 16 amino acids. Trimming removed 8 bases from V and 0 bases from J; junction bases left unmatched: 12. The CDR3 here is CASGSGDSSMNTEAFF. In nucleotides, the CDR3 is TGTGCCAGCGGCTCGGGGGACAGCTCCATGAACACTGAAGCTTTCTTT.

The chain is built from TRBV9 and TRBJ2-5; 7 nucleotides agree with TRBD2. J gave up 5 bases and V 0 bases, and 7 bases lay outside the gene matches. In germline, CDR1 is SGDLS, CDR2 YYNGEE. The CDR3 contains 15 residues. This CDR3 reads CASSVERTRWETQYF. For the CDR3, the DNA is TGTGCCAGCAGCGTAGAGCGGACTAGATGGGAGACCCAGTACTTC.

The V call is TRBV27, the J call TRBJ1-1; possible D gene TRBD1, 5 bases. V lost 8 bases and J lost 0, with 25 bases in between. Per germline, CDR1 MNHEY and CDR2 SMNVEV (reference sequence). This CDR3 region has 18 residues. CDR3 coding DNA: TGTGCCAGCGGTCCTCAGGGAAATTTAAAATATTTGAACACTGAAGCTTTCTTT. The encoded protein is CASGPQGNLKYLNTEAFF.

The V call is TRBV3-1 (or the pseudogene TRBV3-2), the J call TRBJ1-5; 9 bases are shared with TRBD1. CDR3 length: 15 amino acids. The ends lost 4 bases at V and 2 bases at J; junction bases unmatched: 3. Germline V gene lookup returns CDR1 LGHDT and CDR2 YNNKEL (reference sequence). For the CDR3, the DNA is TGTGCCAGCAGCCGCGGACAGGGGCGCAATCAGCCCCAGCATTTT. Its translation: CASSRGQGRNQPQHF.

The chain has TRBV11-3 and TRBJ2-1, with 10 bases identical to TRBD1. The CDR3 covers 15 residues. Germline assignment: CDR1 SGHNT and CDR2 YENEEA. V lost 1 base to trimming and J lost 7 bases; unmatched junction nucleotides: 4. Here the CDR3 DNA reads TGTGCCAGCAGCTTAGTGGGACAGGGGTTGAATGAGCAGTTCTTC. It codes for CASSLVGQGLNEQFF.

The CDR3 DNA sequence: TGTGCCAGCAGCCAAGGATCCTCGAGGCACAGGGGAGAGACCCAGTACTTC. Protein product: CASSQGSSRHRGETQYF. The chain links TRBV3-1 (or the pseudogene TRBV3-2) to TRBJ2-5; 7 bases agree with TRBD1. The J segment lost 4 bases and the V segment lost 1 base, leaving 12 bases of the junction unmatched. CDR1 is LGHDT, CDR2 YNNKEL, per germline (reference sequence). The CDR3 is made up of 17 amino acids.

The chain has TRBV5-8 and TRBJ2-1; 7 nucleotides line up with TRBD1. The CDR3 extends over 17 amino acids. Germline assignment: CDR1 SGHTS and CDR2 YDEGEE. With V trimmed by 5 bases and J by 2 bases, 13 bases remained unmatched. The CDR3 DNA is TGTGCCAGCAGACTAAACAGGGGAGAAGATCCCTACAATGAGCAGTTCTTC. Protein product: CASRLNRGEDPYNEQFF.

This sequence joins TRBV5-6 and TRBJ1-3; 8 bases agree with TRBD1. The V segment lost 2 bases and the J segment 2 bases; nucleotides outside the gene matches: 0. This CDR3 contains 14 residues. The germline V gene encodes CDR1 SGHDT and CDR2 YYEEEE. The CDR3 region is CASSLQGAGNTIYF. The CDR3 DNA sequence: TGTGCCAGCAGCTTACAGGGGGCTGGAAACACCATATATTTT.

The chain combines TRBV6-1 with TRBJ1-1, with D hard to call. The CDR3 is 13 residues long. Trimming left V 2 bases short and J 5 bases short, with 9 bases between. The V gene's germline CDR1 is MNHNS and CDR2 SASEGT. The CDR3 DNA sequence: TGTGCCAGCAGTGAACAGGAAGGTACTGAAGCTTTCTTT. As protein: CASSEQEGTEAFF.

The rearrangement uses TRBV5-1 and TRBJ2-5; 7 positions agree with TRBD2. V gave up 0 bases and J gave up 2 bases; unmatched junction bases: 4. CDR1 and CDR2 (germline): SGHRS, YFSETQ. The CDR3 covers 15 residues. CDR3 DNA: TGCGCCAGCAGCTTGGTTGCGGGGGTTCAAGAGACCCAGTACTTC. Amino acid sequence: CASSLVAGVQETQYF. Supplemented by reference TRBV5-1 and TRBJ2-5, the full variable domain reads KAGVTQTPRYLIKTRGQQVTLSCSPISGHRSVSWYQQTPGQGLQFLFEYFSETQRNKGNFPGRFSGRQFSNSRSEMNVSTLELGDSALYLCASSLVAGVQETQYFGPGTRLLVL.

The chain links TRBV2 to TRBJ1-2; tentatively, D is TRBD1 (5 bases). CDR1 and CDR2 (germline): SNHLY, FYNNEI. Trimming left V 4 bases short and J 6 bases short, with 9 bases between. This CDR3 is 12 amino acids long. CDR3 in amino acids: CASSVGGDGYTF. The CDR3 bases are TGTGCCAGCAGTGTAGGAGGGGATGGCTACACCTTC.

V and J are TRBV11-2 and TRBJ2-5; D unclear. V was cut by 5 bases and J by 5 bases, with 9 bases left in between. CDR1 SGHAT and CDR2 FQNNGV come from the germline V gene. The CDR3 runs 12 residues. This CDR3 is CASSLLAETQYF. The CDR3 region has the DNA TGTGCCAGCAGCCTCCTGGCCGAGACCCAGTACTTC.

The chain employs TRBV7-8 and TRBJ2-5; no reliable D call. Germline lookup yields CDR1 SGHVS and CDR2 FQNEAQ. The ends were cut back, 5 bases at V and 5 bases at J, with 9 bases in the middle. The CDR3 has 12 residues. CDR3 protein: CASSRSGETQYF. The CDR3 coding sequence is TGTGCCAGCAGCCGGTCCGGGGAGACCCAGTACTTC.

The chain employs TRBV5-4 and TRBJ2-1, with a weak D call TRBD2 (6 bases). The CDR3 has 14 amino acids. V shed 6 bases and J shed 0 bases, with 10 bases lying between them. The germline V gene encodes CDR1 SGHNT and CDR2 YYREEE (reference sequence). The CDR3 is CASTGGISYNEQFF. The CDR3 nucleotides read TGTGCCAGCACCGGCGGGATCTCCTACAATGAGCAGTTCTTC.

This chain links TRBV5-1 with TRBJ2-7; 8 bases line up with TRBD1. Germline values: CDR1 SGHRS, CDR2 YFSETQ. V lost 2 bases to trimming and J lost 7 bases; unmatched junction nucleotides: 8. This CDR3 comprises 14 residues. CDR3 in amino acids: CASSFLQGAREQYF. CDR3 in DNA: TGCGCCAGCAGCTTTCTTCAGGGGGCGCGGGAGCAGTACTTC.

In this sample, this clone turned up a few times. V is TRBV4-3 and J is TRBJ1-3; 9 positions agree with TRBD1. V lost 2 bases to trimming and J lost 4 bases; unmatched junction nucleotides: 9. Germline V gene data show CDR1 as LGHNA and CDR2 as YSLEER. This CDR3 region has 17 residues. CDR3 in DNA: TGCGCCAGCAGCCAAAGGGCCGCCGGGACAGGGGGAAACACCATATATTTT. This translates into CASSQRAAGTGGNTIYF.

J is TRBJ1-6 and V is TRBV7-9, with 8 nucleotides matching TRBD1. CDR1 SEHNR and CDR2 FQNEAQ come from the germline V gene (reference sequence). This CDR3 region has 15 residues. J was trimmed by 5 bases and V by 3 bases; bases with no gene match: 3. As DNA, the CDR3 is TGTGCCAGCAGCTTGGACAGGGCAAATAATTCACCCCTCCACTTT. As protein: CASSLDRANNSPLHF.